This T cell receptor (beta chain) stems from a study of yellow fever vaccine responses in identical twins. TCRdb itself ran the RT-PCR reads through MiXCR, one entry per CDR3 protein. The profile shows over 15,000 distinct CDR3 sequences, about two thirds of them singletons. Broader study findings: Reportedly, the response of twins' T cells to the vaccine seemed partly convergent, partly personalized.

In regard to this clonotype: Its antigen is not identified.

The CDR3 is 14 residues long. Trimming took 7 bases from V and 5 from J, leaving 17 bases between them. Germline values: CDR1 MDHEN, CDR2 SYDVKM. Specimen: T cells from blood (PBMCs), unsorted or a sorted subset (not recorded which), collected before or after yellow fever vaccination (not recorded which). The gene calls are TRBV28 and TRBJ2-5; TRBD2 might be the D (6 bases). This TCR was sampled from a woman in her late teens or twenties who received the yellow fever vaccine. The CDR3 spells CASNTGVGKETQYF. The DNA for the CDR3 is TGTGCCAGCAATACGGGAGTAGGAAAGGAGACCCAGTACTTC. The complete variable domain, with remaining parts taken from reference TRBV28 and TRBJ2-5, reads DVKVTQSSRYLVKRTGEKVFLECVQDMDHENMFWYRQDPGLGLRLIYFSYDVKMKEKGDIPEGYSVSREKKERFSLILESASTNQTSMYLCASNTGVGKETQYFGPGTRLLVL.